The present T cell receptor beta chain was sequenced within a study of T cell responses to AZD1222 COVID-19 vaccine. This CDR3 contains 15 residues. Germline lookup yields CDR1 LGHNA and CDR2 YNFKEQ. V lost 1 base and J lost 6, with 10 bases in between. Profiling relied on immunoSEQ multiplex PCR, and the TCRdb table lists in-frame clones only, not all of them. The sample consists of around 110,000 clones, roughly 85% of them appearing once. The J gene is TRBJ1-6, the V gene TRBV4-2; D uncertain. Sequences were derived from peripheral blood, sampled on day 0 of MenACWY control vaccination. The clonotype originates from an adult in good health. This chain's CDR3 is CASSQGRTPNSPLHF. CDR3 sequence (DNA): TGTGCCAGCAGCCAAGGGAGGACTCCTAATTCACCCCTCCACTTT.